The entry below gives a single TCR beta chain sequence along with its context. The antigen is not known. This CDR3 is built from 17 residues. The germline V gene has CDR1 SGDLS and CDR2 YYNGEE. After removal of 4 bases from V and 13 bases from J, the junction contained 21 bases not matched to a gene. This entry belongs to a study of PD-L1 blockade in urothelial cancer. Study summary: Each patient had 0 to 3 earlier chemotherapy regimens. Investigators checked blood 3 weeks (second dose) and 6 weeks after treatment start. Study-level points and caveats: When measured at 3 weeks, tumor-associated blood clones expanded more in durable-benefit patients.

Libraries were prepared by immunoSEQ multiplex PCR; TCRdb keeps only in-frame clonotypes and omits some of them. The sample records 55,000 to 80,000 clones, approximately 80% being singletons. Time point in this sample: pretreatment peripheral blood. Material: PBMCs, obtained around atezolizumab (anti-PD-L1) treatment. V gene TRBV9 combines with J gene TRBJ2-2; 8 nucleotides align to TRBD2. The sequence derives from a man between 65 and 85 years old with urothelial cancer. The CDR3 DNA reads TGTGCCAGCAGCCCAGACCGCAGCGGGAGCCCGGTGAGGGGGCTGTTTTTT. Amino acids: CASSPDRSGSPVRGLFF.